This entry describes one TCR beta chain. Original processing methods: Estimated nucleated cell counts came from reference gene primer amplification. TCRdb's table, derived via immunoSEQ multiplex PCR, lists solely in-frame clones and lacks some. The V and J calls and clone size are taken from that table; D and trimming were inferred from the DNA. The repertoire has over 150,000 clones, just under 90% of them found once; the top ten carry roughly an eighth. The data are from a study of blood T cell repertoires in COVID-19. On the study more broadly: There were acute and convalescent COVID-19 samples, and they came from the United States, Italy and Spain. Sample material is recorded as cDNA or gDNA derived from T cells, B-cell-depleted T cells, or PBMCs.

Deletions cut 2 bases from V and 0 bases from J, with 13 bases between. This CDR3 is 16 amino acids long. The germline V gene has CDR1 WSHSY and CDR2 SAAADI. This sequence was found in a woman in her 70s with COVID-19, enrolled during active disease. Sequences were obtained from peripheral blood. The V gene is TRBV10-2, the J gene TRBJ1-1; D is unclear. The CDR3 reads CASSEGAWSMNTEAFF. The CDR3 DNA reads as TGCGCCAGCAGTGAGGGCGCTTGGAGCATGAACACTGAAGCTTTCTTT.